This record looks at one TCR beta chain sequence and its context. The antigen remains unidentified. The CDR3 consists of 16 residues. Germline-derived CDR1 and CDR2 are GTSNPN and SVGIG (reference sequence). V lost 0 bases and J 5 bases, leaving 17 bases between the germline ends. These data belong to a study of T cell responses to AZD1222 COVID-19 vaccine. Study-level points and caveats: All repertoire sampling was performed exclusively after the peak T cell response. Donors were mostly white British, more females; clonal diversity possibly underestimated. With two AZD1222 doses given, Spike-specific TCR breadth and depth both rose. Variant regions that are unmutated are reportedly the target of nearly half of spike-specific TCRs.

The method was immunoSEQ multiplex PCR; TCRdb's version includes in-frame clones alone and lacks a portion of them. Among about 110,000 clones listed, approximately 91% were seen once. The TCR sequence derives from an adult in good health. This sample comprised peripheral blood, obtained on day 0 of MenACWY control vaccination. The rearrangement joins TRBV30 to TRBJ1-5; possibly TRBD1 for D (5 bases). CDR3 sequence: CAWSVRGQGKDQPQHF. CDR3 coding DNA: TGTGCCTGGAGTGTAAGGGGTCAGGGAAAAGATCAGCCCCAGCATTTT.